The rows below give T cell receptor beta chains drawn from one sample of a study of blood T cell repertoires in COVID-19. The protocol was immunoSEQ multiplex PCR, while the TCRdb copy is restricted to in-frame clones and leaves out a portion. Among around 48,000 clones, about nine tenths were seen once, and the ten largest hold about 17%. The material sequenced was peripheral blood. These receptors were taken from a man in his fifties or sixties with active or convalescent COVID-19. The CDR3 runs from the conserved cysteine through the conserved F or W. Fields, in order: V gene, J gene, CDR3 protein.

v_gene: TRBV11-1; j_gene: TRBJ2-7; CDR3aa: CASSSRQGSYEQYF
v_gene: TRBV5-1; j_gene: TRBJ2-3; CDR3aa: CASSLIAPGGEQYF
v_gene: TRBV30; j_gene: TRBJ1-2; CDR3aa: CAWSENARGYGYTF
v_gene: TRBV3-1/TRBV3-2; j_gene: TRBJ2-2; CDR3aa: CASSQGQGGLTGELFF
v_gene: TRBV7-6; j_gene: TRBJ2-3; CDR3aa: CASSRAGASTDTQYF
v_gene: TRBV19; j_gene: TRBJ1-5; CDR3aa: CASSFDSQPQHF
v_gene: TRBV10-3; j_gene: TRBJ2-1; CDR3aa: CAISESPLTGTFFNEQFF
v_gene: TRBV6-6; j_gene: TRBJ2-1; CDR3aa: CASSYRTGGSYNEQFF
v_gene: TRBV2; j_gene: TRBJ1-1; CDR3aa: CASEWWLNTEAFF
v_gene: TRBV10-2; j_gene: TRBJ1-5; CDR3aa: CASSGGINQPQHF
v_gene: TRBV2; j_gene: TRBJ1-5; CDR3aa: CASSGTRDQPQHF
v_gene: TRBV18; j_gene: TRBJ1-2; CDR3aa: CASSPQHTNYGYTF
v_gene: TRBV7-6; j_gene: TRBJ1-1; CDR3aa: CASSSPRDRFSGTEAFF
v_gene: TRBV24-1; j_gene: TRBJ2-1; CDR3aa: CATSPPGYNEQFF
v_gene: TRBV5-6; j_gene: TRBJ2-4; CDR3aa: CASQGGRQGWAKNIQYF
v_gene: TRBV27; j_gene: TRBJ1-6; CDR3aa: CASSFIGGLSSPLHF
v_gene: TRBV4-1; j_gene: TRBJ1-1; CDR3aa: CASRSGTVNTEAFF
v_gene: TRBV11-2; j_gene: TRBJ2-3; CDR3aa: CASSLDRRSSTDTQYF
v_gene: TRBV25-1; j_gene: TRBJ1-4; CDR3aa: CASSGDRNFNEKLFF
v_gene: TRBV7-2; j_gene: TRBJ2-3; CDR3aa: CASSLGLAGADTQYF
v_gene: TRBV19; j_gene: TRBJ1-2; CDR3aa: CAIDRGLYGYTF
v_gene: TRBV27; j_gene: TRBJ1-1; CDR3aa: CASSIDRANTEAFF
v_gene: TRBV5-6; j_gene: TRBJ1-5; CDR3aa: CASSRQGNQPQHF
v_gene: TRBV12-1; j_gene: TRBJ2-7; CDR3aa: CASSLGTEKSYEQYF
v_gene: TRBV5-1; j_gene: TRBJ1-2; CDR3aa: CASSALEGGSYGYTF
v_gene: TRBV24-1; j_gene: TRBJ1-5; CDR3aa: CATSESTGASNQPQHF
v_gene: TRBV25-1; j_gene: TRBJ2-5; CDR3aa: CASTSLRAGAETQYF
v_gene: TRBV6-6; j_gene: TRBJ1-4; CDR3aa: CASRDRRFNEKLFF
v_gene: TRBV28; j_gene: TRBJ2-7; CDR3aa: CASSWLSRGRSYEQYF
v_gene: TRBV7-9; j_gene: TRBJ2-7; CDR3aa: CASSETGYEQYF
v_gene: TRBV7-9; j_gene: TRBJ2-7; CDR3aa: CASSLSGVNYEQYF
v_gene: TRBV5-1; j_gene: TRBJ2-2; CDR3aa: CASSFGSGANTGELFF
v_gene: TRBV6-1; j_gene: TRBJ2-3; CDR3aa: CASSEGSQSSTDTQYF
v_gene: TRBV7-9; j_gene: TRBJ1-1; CDR3aa: CASSIGEILSTEAFF
v_gene: TRBV6-5; j_gene: TRBJ2-7; CDR3aa: CASSQDRSIYEQYF
v_gene: TRBV4-3; j_gene: TRBJ1-4; CDR3aa: CASSQEIGGVFEKLFF
v_gene: TRBV18; j_gene: TRBJ1-1; CDR3aa: CASSPKHGGDTEAFF
v_gene: TRBV30; j_gene: TRBJ1-6; CDR3aa: CAWSVLARGNSPLHF
v_gene: TRBV11-2; j_gene: TRBJ1-4; CDR3aa: CASSLAGLMHEKLFF
v_gene: TRBV18; j_gene: TRBJ1-6; CDR3aa: CASSPGPYNSPLHF
v_gene: TRBV7-3; j_gene: TRBJ1-2; CDR3aa: CASSLIGGQSHNYGYTF
v_gene: TRBV6-5; j_gene: TRBJ2-7; CDR3aa: CASIPGTGSSEQYF
v_gene: TRBV5-1; j_gene: TRBJ2-6; CDR3aa: CASKGATGANVLTF
v_gene: TRBV14; j_gene: TRBJ2-4; CDR3aa: CASSQGLAPKSF
v_gene: TRBV19; j_gene: TRBJ2-5; CDR3aa: CASSPRTANQETQYF
v_gene: TRBV5-1; j_gene: TRBJ2-1; CDR3aa: CASRQTGDEQFF
v_gene: TRBV5-6; j_gene: TRBJ1-3; CDR3aa: CASSFWGNSGNTIYF
v_gene: TRBV24-1; j_gene: TRBJ2-5; CDR3aa: CATGEGGRETQYF